This T cell receptor beta chain was recorded in a study of CD8 T cells in ankylosing spondylitis. TCRdb analysed the 5' RACE reads with MiXCR anew, one entry per CDR3 protein. This sample carries about 150,000 distinct CDR3 sequences, about 7.3% of them seen once, and the ten largest clones take around 12%. This clonotype was seen at least ten times. Trimming cost V 6 bases and J 7 bases, with 10 bases left between them. Germline CDR1 and CDR2: MDHEN and SYDVKM. The CDR3 is made up of 12 amino acids. This receptor was obtained from a female donor with ankylosing spondylitis or in good health (not recorded which). The source material was blood, either unsorted or a sorted T cell fraction (not recorded which). The chain couples TRBV28 to TRBJ1-5, with D possibly TRBD1 on 6 matching bases. The CDR3 reads CASSSQGQPQHF. The CDR3 nucleotides are TGTGCCAGCAGCTCACAGGGCCAGCCCCAGCATTTT. The full variable domain, with the rest looked up from reference TRBV28 and TRBJ1-5, is DVKVTQSSRYLVKRTGEKVFLECVQDMDHENMFWYRQDPGLGLRLIYFSYDVKMKEKGDIPEGYSVSREKKERFSLILESASTNQTSMYLCASSSQGQPQHFGDGTRLSIL.